One and the same sample provided the 22 T cell receptor beta chains below, sequenced in a study of blood T cell repertoires in COVID-19. Using immunoSEQ multiplex PCR, the repertoire was profiled, and TCRdb retains in-frame clones only, with some absent. Found here are 100,000 to 150,000 clones, roughly 80% of them singletons; the top ten hold less than 20%. The sequencing input was peripheral blood. The receptors were gathered from a woman between 45 and 60 years old with acute or convalescent COVID-19.

The CDR3 DNA follows: TGCGCCAGCGGGAAGACTAGCGGCGAGCAGTTCTTC. Residues: CASGKTSGEQFF. The rearrangement links TRBV10-1 to TRBJ2-1; 9 bases match TRBD2. Germline-derived CDR1 and CDR2 are WNHNN and SYGVQD (reference sequence). Trimming cost V 8 bases and J 10 bases; bases outside gene matches: 6. This CDR3 spans 12 amino acids.

The V gene is TRBV11-2, the J gene TRBJ2-1; D is possibly TRBD2 (5 bases). V was shortened by 1 base and J by 9 bases, with 7 bases between the two germline ends. This CDR3 is 12 amino acids long. Per the germline V gene, CDR1 is SGHAT and CDR2 is FQNNGV. The CDR3 is CASSLVEGEQFF. The DNA of the CDR3 is TGTGCCAGCAGCTTAGTAGAGGGTGAGCAGTTCTTC. Supplemented by reference TRBV11-2 and TRBJ2-1, the full variable domain reads EAGVAQSPRYKIIEKRQSVAFWCNPISGHATLYWYQQILGQGPKLLIQFQNNGVVDDSQLPKDRFSAERLKGVDSTLKIQPAKLEDSAVYLCASSLVEGEQFFGPGTRLTVL.

J is TRBJ2-3 and V is TRBV11-2; TRBD2 matches 8 bases. Germline CDR1 is SGHAT and CDR2 is FQNNGV. V trimming: 1 base; J trimming: 4 bases; junction bases outside the gene matches: 7. The CDR3 is 16 residues long. CDR3 protein: CASSLVFGGVPDTQYF. In DNA form, the CDR3 reads TGTGCCAGCAGCTTAGTTTTCGGGGGGGTACCAGATACGCAGTATTTT.

V gene TRBV5-1 combines with J gene TRBJ2-7; 10 positions agree with TRBD1. The CDR3 sequence is 14 residues long. V dropped 4 bases and J dropped 2; count of bases not matched to a gene: 3. From germline, CDR1 is SGHRS and CDR2 YFSETQ. CDR3 in DNA: TGCGCCAGCAGCCCGGGGACAGGGGCCTACGAGCAGTACTTC. Amino acid sequence: CASSPGTGAYEQYF.

Here the CDR3 DNA reads TGTGCCAGCAGCTCCCCCCGGGGCGGGGCTACAGATACGCAGTATTTT. Translating gives CASSSPRGGATDTQYF. V is TRBV7-3 and J is TRBJ2-3, with D possibly being TRBD2 (6 bases). The CDR3 runs 16 residues. V lost 4 bases and J 3 bases, leaving 17 bases between the germline ends. Germline V gene sequence: CDR1 SGHTA, CDR2 FQGTGA. Variable domain in full (rest from reference TRBV7-3 and TRBJ2-3): GAGVSQTPSNKVTEKGKYVELRCDPISGHTALYWYRQSLGQGPEFLIYFQGTGAADDSGLPNDRFFAVRPEGSVSTLKIQRTERGDSAVYLCASSSPRGGATDTQYFGPGTRLTVL.

V and J are TRBV19 and TRBJ1-1, with 10 positions matching TRBD1. V trimming: 9 bases; J trimming: 7 bases; junction bases outside the gene matches: 5. The germline gives CDR1 LNHDA, CDR2 SQIVND (reference sequence). This CDR3 has 12 residues. CDR3 sequence reads: CASRQGANEAFF. The CDR3, as DNA: TGTGCCAGCCGACAGGGGGCTAATGAAGCTTTCTTT. Variable domain in full (rest from reference TRBV19 and TRBJ1-1): DGGITQSPKYLFRKEGQNVTLSCEQNLNHDAMYWYRQDPGQGLRLIYYSQIVNDFQKGDIAEGYSVSREKKESFPLTVTSAQKNPTAFYLCASRQGANEAFFGQGTRLTVV.

The V call is TRBV30, the J call TRBJ2-7; TRBD1 matches 12 bases. Trimming cost V 3 bases and J 0 bases; bases outside gene matches: 9. Looked up from germline, CDR1 is GTSNPN and CDR2 is SVGIG (reference sequence). The CDR3 length is 17 residues. In DNA, the CDR3 is TGTGCCTGGAGGTACCGGGACAGGGGGCGCCCCTCCTACGAGCAGTACTTC. Translating it yields CAWRYRDRGRPSYEQYF.

This clone was counted between two and nine times. The rearrangement joins TRBV6-5 to TRBJ1-1, with TRBD1 as a possible D gene (6 bases). V shed 5 bases and J shed 6 bases, with 16 bases lying between them. The CDR3 has 14 amino acids. Germline CDR1 is MNHEY and CDR2 is SVGAGI. Here the CDR3 DNA reads TGTGCCAGCAGTCCCGGGGGGGGGCAGGCTGAAGCTTTCTTT. Translation: CASSPGGGQAEAFF.

The chain has TRBV30 and TRBJ1-2; D is possibly TRBD1 (6 bases). The CDR3 is made up of 13 amino acids. Trimming stripped 1 base from V and 8 bases from J, with 14 bases between. The germline V gene has CDR1 GTSNPN and CDR2 SVGIG (reference sequence). The CDR3 DNA sequence: TGTGCCTGGAGTGCCCCAGGGGAGTTGGGCTACACCTTC. Translating gives CAWSAPGELGYTF.

The count of this clone is one. This chain uses TRBV2 with TRBJ1-1; possibly TRBD1 for D (5 bases). The V and J ends lost 7 bases and 1 base respectively, with 10 bases between them. In germline, CDR1 is SNHLY, CDR2 FYNNEI. The CDR3 loop spans 13 amino acids. CDR3 bases: TGTGCCAGCACGCAAACAGGGAACACTGAAGCTTTCTTT. Protein: CASTQTGNTEAFF.

V usage is TRBV5-5 and J usage is TRBJ2-7; TRBD2 agrees at 11 bases. CDR3 length: 15 amino acids. The germline CDR1 and CDR2 sequences are SGHKS and YYEKEE (reference sequence). The junction had 6 bases not matched to a gene; V was cut back by 5 bases and J by 2 bases. Here the CDR3 reads CASSAGLAVTYEQYF. The CDR3 coding sequence is TGTGCCAGCAGTGCGGGACTAGCGGTGACCTACGAGCAGTACTTC.

This chain links TRBV19 with TRBJ1-1; D remains unclear. The CDR3 consists of 14 residues. Germline assignment: CDR1 LNHDA and CDR2 SQIVND (reference sequence). V was clipped by 2 bases and J by 1 base, with 8 bases between them. In DNA form, the CDR3 reads TGTGCCAGTAGTATATCTGTAAAGAACACTGAAGCTTTCTTT. It encodes CASSISVKNTEAFF.

The chain is built from TRBV29-1 and TRBJ2-7; no clear D. This CDR3 is built from 13 residues. Germline values: CDR1 SQVTM, CDR2 ANQGSEA. V dropped 4 bases and J dropped 0 bases, with 10 bases sitting between them. The DNA of the CDR3 is TGCAGCGTTGTGGTCAGTTCCTCCTACGAGCAGTACTTC. This encodes CSVVVSSSYEQYF.

The chain employs TRBV7-9 and TRBJ2-1; the match to TRBD1 covers 9 bases. The germline CDR1 and CDR2 sequences are SEHNR and FQNEAQ (reference sequence). V was clipped by 1 base and J by 2 bases; unmatched bases: 6. This CDR3 region has 17 residues. The CDR3 DNA follows: TGTGCCAGCAGCTTAGATACCACAGGGGGCGCCTACAATGAGCAGTTCTTC. Translation gives CASSLDTTGGAYNEQFF.

The chain links TRBV3-1 (or the pseudogene TRBV3-2) to TRBJ1-3; the D is unclear. CDR3 size: 14 residues. Germline-derived CDR1 and CDR2 are LGHDT and YNNKEL (reference sequence). V lost 1 base, J lost 0 bases, and 4 bases lay in between. The CDR3: CASSQAFSGNTIYF. The CDR3 DNA sequence: TGTGCCAGCAGCCAAGCCTTCTCTGGAAACACCATATATTTT.

Relative to its sample, this clone is medium-sized. The DNA of the CDR3 is TGTGCCAGCAGCTTAGAACAGGGAGGGAATAATTCACCCCTCCACTTT. Translation gives CASSLEQGGNNSPLHF. V usage is TRBV13 and J usage is TRBJ1-6; D might be TRBD1 (6 bases). The V gene's germline CDR1 is PRHDT and CDR2 FYEKMQ (reference sequence). The CDR3 is 16 residues long. Trimming took 1 base from V and 5 from J, leaving 12 bases between them.

The chain employs TRBV29-1 and TRBJ2-3; TRBD2 matches at 14 bases. J gave up 11 bases and V 7 bases, and 20 bases lay outside the gene matches. Germline V CDR1 and CDR2: SQVTM, ANQGSEA. The CDR3 sequence is 17 residues long. CDR3 sequence reads: CSEQPGLAGERGYVQYF. The CDR3 DNA sequence: TGCAGCGAACAACCGGGACTAGCGGGGGAAAGGGGTTATGTGCAGTATTTT.

The CDR3 DNA reads as TGTGCCAGCAGGGCCGGGGTCAGTGAAAAACTGTTTTTT. Translation gives CASRAGVSEKLFF. The chain uses TRBV14 and TRBJ1-4; D is unclear. Germline V gene sequence: CDR1 SGHDN, CDR2 FVKESK. Trimming stripped 6 bases from V and 7 bases from J, with 12 bases between. The length of the CDR3 is 13 residues.

This chain uses TRBV6-5 with TRBJ1-2; D remains unclear. Trimming left V 6 bases short and J 6 bases short, with 14 bases between. The CDR3 contains 13 residues. The germline V gene encodes CDR1 MNHEY and CDR2 SVGAGI. The CDR3 bases are TGTGCCAGCAGGATCGGGTCTGGTGATGGCTACACCTTC. Residues: CASRIGSGDGYTF.

This clone was counted a single time. This chain uses TRBV5-1 with TRBJ2-7, with 7 bases lining up with TRBD2. The CDR3 covers 13 residues. J gave up 0 bases and V 3 bases, and 0 bases lay outside the gene matches. Germline V gives CDR1 SGHRS, CDR2 YFSETQ. This CDR3 reads CASSSGGSYEQYF. The CDR3 nucleotides read TGCGCCAGCAGCTCGGGAGGCTCCTACGAGCAGTACTTC.

The chain carries TRBV3-1 (or the pseudogene TRBV3-2) and TRBJ2-7, with 8 bases lining up with TRBD1. The CDR3 contains 12 residues. Per germline, CDR1 LGHDT and CDR2 YNNKEL (reference sequence). The V and J ends lost 7 bases and 5 bases, in that order; junction bases with no gene match: 4. The CDR3 DNA is TGTGCCAGCACCAGGGGGCGCGACGAGCAGTACTTC. Encoded protein: CASTRGRDEQYF.

The rearrangement links TRBV5-3 to TRBJ1-1; 7 nucleotides match TRBD1. TRBV5-3 is flagged as an ORF with uncertain function. Losses at the gene ends were 2 bases for V and 10 bases for J; bases not matched to a gene: 5. The CDR3 runs 12 residues. The chain's CDR3 is CARSLRDRVAFF. The CDR3 DNA reads as TGTGCCAGAAGCTTACGAGACAGGGTAGCTTTCTTT.